This passage covers 9 T cell receptor beta chains from one sample sequenced in a study of control samples from healthy donors and cancer patients. Some clones are missing from TCRdb's copy, which holds only in-frame ones; the method was immunoSEQ multiplex PCR. The sample lists approximately 50,000 clones; about 90% were seen once. The sequenced material came from PBMCs. The receptors were gathered from a woman in her fifties or sixties with lung cancer.

The V and J genes are TRBV10-3 and TRBJ2-7; D not certain. The CDR3 has 14 residues. The V end lost 2 bases, the J end lost 0 bases, and 8 bases lay between the germline ends. Germline V gene data show CDR1 as ENHRY and CDR2 as SYGVKD. As DNA, the CDR3 is TGTGCCATCAGTGAGATGGGCGGCTCCTACGAGCAGTACTTC. It translates to CAISEMGGSYEQYF.

This clone was observed a handful of times. This chain uses TRBV28 with TRBJ1-5, with a weak D call TRBD1 (5 bases). The V gene's germline CDR1 is MDHEN and CDR2 SYDVKM. This CDR3 has 12 residues. V dropped 11 bases and J dropped 7 bases, with 15 bases sitting between them. The CDR3 DNA reads TGTGCCTGCCGGGGGGGAGGGCAGCCCCAGCATTTT. Its protein product is CACRGGGQPQHF.

The V call is TRBV9, the J call TRBJ2-1; 7 bases match TRBD1. The germline CDR1 and CDR2 sequences are SGDLS and YYNGEE. This CDR3 is built from 12 residues. V gave up 3 bases and J gave up 9 bases; unmatched junction bases: 3. In nucleotides, the CDR3 is TGTGCCAGCAGCGGACAGGGTTTTGAGCAGTTCTTC. Protein product: CASSGQGFEQFF.

In this sample, this clone turned up once. The chain couples TRBV12-3 or TRBV12-4 to TRBJ2-5; D ambiguous. The CDR3 sequence is 11 residues long. V dropped 5 bases and J dropped 5 bases, with 6 bases sitting between them. The CDR3 region is CASSLLETQYF. As DNA, the CDR3 is TGTGCCAGCAGTCTGTTGGAGACCCAGTACTTC.

This clone has more than one count but fewer than ten. CDR3 residues: CASSLLPSGRDEQYF. CDR3 sequence (DNA): TGTGCCAGCAGCTTATTGCCCAGCGGAAGGGACGAGCAGTACTTC. V and J are TRBV7-9 and TRBJ2-7; the D gene is possibly TRBD2 (5 bases). CDR1 and CDR2 (germline): SEHNR, FQNEAQ (reference sequence). Trimming pared 2 bases from V and 5 bases from J, leaving 16 bases between. The CDR3 is made up of 15 amino acids.

This clone has just a few counts. V is TRBV28 and J is TRBJ2-7, with 7 bases matching TRBD1. The CDR3 extends over 14 amino acids. Trimming cost V 5 bases and J 1 base; bases outside gene matches: 5. Per the germline V gene, CDR1 is MDHEN and CDR2 is SYDVKM. The chain's CDR3 is CASSQSTGSYEQYF. CDR3 DNA: TGTGCCAGCAGTCAATCGACAGGGTCCTACGAGCAGTACTTC.

V usage is TRBV20-1 and J usage is TRBJ1-1; D not resolved. Germline assignment: CDR1 DFQATT and CDR2 SNEGSKA (reference sequence). The V gene lost 3 bases and the J gene lost 0 bases, with 11 bases spanning the gap. This CDR3 comprises 14 residues. The CDR3 here is CSASRSGMNTEAFF. In DNA form, the CDR3 reads TGCAGTGCTAGTCGGTCCGGGATGAACACTGAAGCTTTCTTT.

J is TRBJ2-4 and V is TRBV2; 9 bases align to TRBD2. Germline lookup yields CDR1 SNHLY and CDR2 FYNNEI. This CDR3 is built from 18 residues. V gave up 6 bases and J gave up 5 bases; unmatched junction bases: 17. The chain's CDR3 is CASSKGTSIRSGENIQYF. For the CDR3, the DNA is TGTGCCAGCAGCAAGGGGACTAGCATCCGGAGCGGGGAAAACATTCAGTACTTC. Full variable domain (missing parts from reference TRBV2 and TRBJ2-4): EPEVTQTPSHQVTQMGQEVILRCVPISNHLYFYWYRQILGQKVEFLVSFYNNEISEKSEIFDDQFSVERPDGSNFTLKIRSTKLEDSAMYFCASSKGTSIRSGENIQYFGAGTRLSVL.

This clone was counted once. The chain is built from TRBV6-6 and TRBJ1-4; unclear D gene. The CDR3 has 14 residues. The V end was cut by 2 bases, the J end by 2 bases, with 6 bases between. Germline V CDR1 and CDR2: MNHNY, SVGAGI (reference sequence). The CDR3 region is CASSYGWTNEKLFF. For the CDR3, the DNA is TGTGCCAGCAGTTACGGGTGGACTAATGAAAAACTGTTTTTT.